The 8 T cell receptor beta chains below come from one sample, sequenced in a study of identical twins' blood T cells. TCRdb redid the calling of the 5' RACE reads with MiXCR, one entry per CDR3 protein. The sample carries 350,000 to 450,000 distinct CDR3 sequences, roughly 30% recorded once. Sequencing was carried out using PBMCs. Source of these receptors: a woman aged 18-49 years in good health.

The rearrangement joins TRBV20-1 to TRBJ2-1; 9 nucleotides align to TRBD2. This CDR3 has 16 amino acids. Per the germline V gene, CDR1 is DFQATT and CDR2 is SNEGSKA (reference sequence). V lost 0 bases to trimming and J lost 4 bases; unmatched junction nucleotides: 7. The CDR3 sequence is CSARDPLAGKYNEQFF. CDR3 nucleotides: TGCAGTGCTAGAGATCCGCTAGCGGGGAAATACAATGAGCAGTTCTTC.

This clonotype has a handful of counts. V is TRBV7-2 and J is TRBJ2-3; TRBD2 is a possible D gene (6 bases). The CDR3 has 14 amino acids. Trimming took off 5 bases at V and 5 bases at J, with 14 bases between the two ends. CDR1 and CDR2 (germline): SGHTA, FQGNSA. CDR3 region: CASSKGRERDTQYF. The CDR3 region has the DNA TGTGCCAGCAGCAAAGGCCGGGAGAGAGATACGCAGTATTTT. The whole variable domain, remainder taken from reference TRBV7-2 and TRBJ2-3, is GAGVSQSPSNKVTEKGKDVELRCDPISGHTALYWYRQSLGQGLEFLIYFQGNSAPDKSGLPSDRFSAERTGGSVSTLTIQRTQQEDSAVYLCASSKGRERDTQYFGPGTRLTVL.

A few counts support this clonotype. The chain has TRBV7-9 and TRBJ1-2; D remains unclear. The V gene lost 6 bases and the J gene lost 7 bases, with 18 bases spanning the gap. The CDR3 has 14 amino acids. Per the germline V gene, CDR1 is SEHNR and CDR2 is FQNEAQ (reference sequence). The CDR3 DNA is TGTGCCAGCAGAGTAGCGATGGACTTTGGTGGCTACACCTTC. This gives the protein CASRVAMDFGGYTF.

The chain recombines TRBV14 with TRBJ2-5; D not certain. This CDR3 is built from 13 residues. Looked up from germline, CDR1 is SGHDN and CDR2 is FVKESK. V was shortened by 0 bases and J by 7 bases, with 9 bases between the two germline ends. The CDR3 DNA reads TGTGCCAGCAGCCAAGAGCTTTCCCCGACCCAGTACTTC. It translates to CASSQELSPTQYF.

The chain joins TRBV7-2 to TRBJ2-1; possibly TRBD2 for D (6 bases). Germline CDR1 SGHTA, CDR2 FQGNSA. V shed 5 bases and J shed 8 bases, with 19 bases lying between them. The CDR3 is made up of 15 amino acids. Here the CDR3 DNA reads TGTGCCAGCAGCCCCGGGAGATCCTCAATTGATGAGCAGTTCTTC. Residues: CASSPGRSSIDEQFF.

A few counts support this clonotype. V and J are TRBV20-1 and TRBJ2-3, with 7 bases matching TRBD1. V lost 5 bases, J lost 1 base, and 9 bases stayed unmatched. Germline V gene sequence: CDR1 DFQATT, CDR2 SNEGSKA (reference sequence). The CDR3 has 15 amino acids. CDR3 sequence (DNA): TGCAGTGCTTCGGGTCGACAGGGCCGCACAGATACGCAGTATTTT. It encodes CSASGRQGRTDTQYF.

V gene TRBV7-9 combines with J gene TRBJ2-3; 8 bases are a match to TRBD1. Looked up from germline, CDR1 is SEHNR and CDR2 is FQNEAQ (reference sequence). There are 13 residues in the CDR3. Losses at the gene ends were 10 bases for V and 4 bases for J; bases not matched to a gene: 7. CDR3: CATSSGGPDTQYF. The DNA for the CDR3 is TGTGCCACGTCCTCAGGGGGCCCAGATACGCAGTATTTT.

This clonotype has ten or more counts. The V gene is TRBV7-9, the J gene TRBJ1-1; 7 bases are a match to TRBD1. V lost 5 bases to trimming and J lost 0 bases; unmatched junction nucleotides: 9. This CDR3 region has 16 residues. Per germline, CDR1 SEHNR and CDR2 FQNEAQ (reference sequence). The CDR3 is CASSPRDRPMNTEAFF. DNA of the CDR3: TGTGCCAGCAGCCCCAGGGACAGACCCATGAACACTGAAGCTTTCTTT. Full variable domain (outside the CDR3, taken from reference TRBV7-9 and TRBJ1-1): DTGVSQNPRHKITKRGQNVTFRCDPISEHNRLYWYRQTLGQGPEFLTYFQNEAQLEKSRLLSDRFSAERPKGSFSTLEIQRTEQGDSAMYLCASSPRDRPMNTEAFFGQGTRLTVV.